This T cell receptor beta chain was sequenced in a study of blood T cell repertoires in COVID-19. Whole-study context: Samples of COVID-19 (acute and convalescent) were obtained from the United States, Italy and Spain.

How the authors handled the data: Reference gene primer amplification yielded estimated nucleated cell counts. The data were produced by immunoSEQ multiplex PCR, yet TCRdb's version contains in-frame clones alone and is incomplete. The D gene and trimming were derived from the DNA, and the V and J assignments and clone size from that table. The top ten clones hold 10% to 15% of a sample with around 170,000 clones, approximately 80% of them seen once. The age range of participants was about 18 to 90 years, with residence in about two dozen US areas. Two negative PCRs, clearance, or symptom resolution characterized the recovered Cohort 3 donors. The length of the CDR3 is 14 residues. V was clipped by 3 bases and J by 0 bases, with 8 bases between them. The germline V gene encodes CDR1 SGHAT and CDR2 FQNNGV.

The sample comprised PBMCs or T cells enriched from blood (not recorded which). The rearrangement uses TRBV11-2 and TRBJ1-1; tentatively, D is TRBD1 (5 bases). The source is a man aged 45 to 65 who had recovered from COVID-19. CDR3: CASSFGHLNTEAFF. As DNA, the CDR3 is TGTGCCAGCAGCTTTGGACATTTGAACACTGAAGCTTTCTTT.